One sample yielded the 5 T cell receptor beta chains listed below, sequenced in a study of blood T cell repertoires in COVID-19 (dated by TCRdb to 2018 to 2020). The receptor library was made with the immunoSEQ multiplex PCR assay. In its TCRdb copy, this immuneACCESS table keeps in-frame sequences only and misses some clones. Where compared with another copy, unresolved V genes explain less than half of these, and the others have no known cause. Counted in this sample were more than 85,000 clones; about 90% of them appeared once. Roughly 5% of the sample lies in the top ten. Material: peripheral blood. The receptor source for this set is a human donor in a cohort sampled during active COVID-19.

The chain recombines TRBV3-1 (or the pseudogene TRBV3-2) with TRBJ2-3; 12 positions match TRBD2. This CDR3 comprises 19 residues. The germline V gene has CDR1 LGHDT and CDR2 YNNKEL (reference sequence). V trimming: 1 base; J trimming: 4 bases; junction bases outside the gene matches: 12. The DNA of the CDR3 is TGTGCCAGCAGCCAAGTAGGTCGACTAGCGGGAGTGAGGGCAGATACGCAGTATTTT. Amino acids: CASSQVGRLAGVRADTQYF.

The chain is built from TRBV19 and TRBJ2-6; D possibly corresponds to TRBD1 (5 bases). The ends were cut back, 10 bases at V and 0 bases at J, with 10 bases in the middle. The CDR3 covers 14 residues. Germline assignment: CDR1 LNHDA and CDR2 SQIVND (reference sequence). The CDR3 is CATDDSSGANVLTF. CDR3 DNA: TGTGCCACCGACGACAGCTCTGGGGCCAACGTCCTGACTTTC.

The chain has TRBV5-4 and TRBJ1-1; no reliable D call. The CDR3 runs to 13 residues. Trimming cost V 2 bases and J 2 bases, with 7 bases left between them. CDR1 SGHNT and CDR2 YYREEE come from the germline V gene (reference sequence). The CDR3, as DNA: TGTGCCAGCAGCTTCGGGTTTAACACTGAAGCTTTCTTT. It encodes CASSFGFNTEAFF. The complete variable domain, with remaining parts taken from reference TRBV5-4 and TRBJ1-1, reads ETGVTQSPTHLIKTRGQQVTLRCSSQSGHNTVSWYQQALGQGPQFIFQYYREEENGRGNFPPRFSGLQFPNYSSELNVNALELDDSALYLCASSFGFNTEAFFGQGTRLTVV.

This clone was seen only once. CDR3 sequence: CAIKAGRDTDTQYF. CDR3 coding DNA: TGTGCCATCAAGGCGGGCCGAGACACAGATACGCAGTATTTT. The genes are TRBV10-3 and TRBJ2-3; maybe TRBD2 (5 bases). The CDR3 is 14 residues long. In germline, CDR1 is ENHRY, CDR2 SYGVKD. Deletions cut 7 bases from V and 2 bases from J, with 13 bases between.

The chain carries TRBV5-4 and TRBJ2-7; TRBD1 matches at 11 bases. This CDR3 is 16 amino acids long. Germline lookup yields CDR1 SGHNT and CDR2 YYREEE (reference sequence). J was trimmed by 2 bases and V by 3 bases; bases with no gene match: 7. CDR3 residues: CASSWGQGGMTYEQYF. The CDR3 DNA sequence: TGTGCCAGCAGCTGGGGACAGGGGGGGATGACCTACGAGCAGTACTTC. Full variable domain (outside the CDR3, taken from reference TRBV5-4 and TRBJ2-7): ETGVTQSPTHLIKTRGQQVTLRCSSQSGHNTVSWYQQALGQGPQFIFQYYREEENGRGNFPPRFSGLQFPNYSSELNVNALELDDSALYLCASSWGQGGMTYEQYFGPGTRLTVT.